This is a list of T cell receptor beta chains from one sample in a study of control samples from healthy donors and cancer patients. Only in-frame clones appear in the TCRdb table, and some are missing; sequencing was by immunoSEQ multiplex PCR. The table lists around 110,000 clones, 88% of them singletons. Sample: blood. These receptors came from an older woman in good health. Both conserved end residues are part of each CDR3. A D gene is named only where the DNA matches it firmly. Expanded clones are given a class, and other clones once, few, many or no size at all.

size,J,D,V,DNA,CDR3
-,TRBJ2-2,-,TRBV7-3,TGTGCCAGCAGCTCGACCCCGAACACCGGGGAGCTGTTTTTT,CASSSTPNTGELFF
-,TRBJ2-1,-,TRBV20-1,TGCAGTGCTCGGGGAGGTGATGAGCAGTTCTTC,CSARGGDEQFF
-,TRBJ2-6,TRBD1,TRBV23-1,TGCGCCAGCAGTCCCCGGGCCAGGGGGTTTCGCTCTGGGGCCAACGTCCTGACTTTC,CASSPRARGFRSGANVLTF
-,TRBJ1-1,-,TRBV27,TGTGCCAGCAGTTTACTCGGGATTCTGAACACTGAAGCTTTCTTT,CASSLLGILNTEAFF
-,TRBJ2-1,TRBD2,TRBV4-1,TGCGCCAGCAGCCAAAGGACTAGCGCCAAACGGTCCTACAATGAGCAGTTCTTC,CASSQRTSAKRSYNEQFF
-,TRBJ1-2,-,TRBV27,TGTGCCAGCAGGACGACAGTCATGAGCTATGGCTACACCTTC,CASRTTVMSYGYTF
-,TRBJ1-2,TRBD1,TRBV4-3,TGCGCCAGCAGCAAAGACAGGGGCTCCGGGGGTGGCTACACCTTC,CASSKDRGSGGGYTF
-,TRBJ1-6,TRBD1,TRBV4-1,TGCGCCAGCAGCCAAATACAGGGGGCGGGTTATAATTCACCCCTCCACTTT,CASSQIQGAGYNSPLHF
-,TRBJ2-2,-,TRBV2,TGTGCCAGCAGGGGGGCCGGGGAGCTGTTTTTT,CASRGAGELFF
-,TRBJ1-6,-,TRBV19,TGTGCCAGTAGTAATCCGGGCTCCTATAATTCACCCCTCCACTTT,CASSNPGSYNSPLHF
-,TRBJ1-6,-,TRBV7-9,TGTGCCAGCAGCTTAGGGGGGGAAAGGTCCTATAATTCACCCCTCCACTTT,CASSLGGERSYNSPLHF
-,TRBJ1-2,TRBD1,TRBV24-1,TGTGCCACCAGTGAGGGCAGGGGGCTTGGAGGCTACACCTTC,CATSEGRGLGGYTF
-,TRBJ2-7,TRBD2,TRBV6-1,TGTGCCAGCAGTGAAGCTTCTAGCGGGGGGGACGAGCAGTACTTC,CASSEASSGGDEQYF
-,TRBJ2-7,TRBD2,TRBV4-2,TGTGCCAGCAGCCAAGATTTAGCGGGGGGATCCCTAGGCTACGAGCAGTACTTC,CASSQDLAGGSLGYEQYF
-,TRBJ2-2,TRBD1,TRBV10-2,TGCGCCAGCGCGGACAGGGAGGCCGGGGAGCTGTTTTTT,CASADREAGELFF
-,TRBJ2-7,-,TRBV2,TGTGCCAGCAGTGCCCCGGCGGGGGCCCCCTACGAGCAGTACTTC,CASSAPAGAPYEQYF
-,TRBJ2-2,-,TRBV7-2,TGTGCCAGCAGCCATCCGACCGGGGAGCTGTTTTTT,CASSHPTGELFF
-,TRBJ2-6,TRBD1,TRBV27,TGTGCCAGCACCCCGGGACAGGGGGAACCTGGGGCCAACGTCCTGACTTTC,CASTPGQGEPGANVLTF
-,TRBJ2-2,TRBD1,TRBV11-2,TGTGCCAGCAGCCTAGACAGGGTTAGCACCGGGGAGCTGTTTTTT,CASSLDRVSTGELFF
-,TRBJ1-1,TRBD1,TRBV29-1,TGCAGCGTTGAACAGGGGGGGAACACTGAAGCTTTCTTT,CSVEQGGNTEAFF
-,TRBJ1-2,TRBD1,TRBV19,TGTGCCAGTAGACCGGGACAGGGGCTTGGCTACACCTTC,CASRPGQGLGYTF
once,TRBJ2-7,-,TRBV27,TGTGCCAGCAGTTCTAGGAAGGTGGGCGAGCAGTACTTC,CASSSRKVGEQYF
-,TRBJ2-2,TRBD1,TRBV9,TGTGCCAGCAGCGGACAGGGGAACACCGGGGAGCTGTTTTTT,CASSGQGNTGELFF
-,TRBJ2-2,-,TRBV4-1,TGCGCCAGCAGCCAAGATCCGAACACCGGGGAGCTGTTTTTT,CASSQDPNTGELFF
-,TRBJ2-5,TRBD2,TRBV3-1/TRBV3-2,TGTGCCAGCAGCCAGCAAGCGGGGGCCCCGGGGACCCAGTACTTC,CASSQQAGAPGTQYF
-,TRBJ1-3,TRBD1,TRBV5-4,TGTGCCAGCAGCTTTTCTATCCCGGGACAGGGAGGAAACACCATATATTTT,CASSFSIPGQGGNTIYF
-,TRBJ2-7,TRBD1,TRBV6-2/TRBV6-3,TGTGCCAGCAGTACATACAGGGGGCACAACGAGCAGTACTTC,CASSTYRGHNEQYF
-,TRBJ2-1,TRBD2,TRBV29-1,TGCAGCGTTCGGACTAGCGGGGGGTACAATGAGCAGTTCTTC,CSVRTSGGYNEQFF
-,TRBJ1-2,-,TRBV27,TGTGCCAGCAGTTTAAGACAGACCTCGGGAGGCTACACCTTC,CASSLRQTSGGYTF
-,TRBJ1-1,-,TRBV2,TGTGCCAGCAGGGAGGAAACGTGGGCTTTCTTT,CASREETWAFF
-,TRBJ2-1,TRBD2,TRBV6-2/TRBV6-3,TGTGCCAGCAGTTACGGCGGGAGCCCCTGGAATGAGCAGTTCTTC,CASSYGGSPWNEQFF
-,TRBJ1-3,TRBD1,TRBV4-3,TGCGCCAGCAGCCAAGATAGACAGGGGGCGTTGGGAAACACCATATATTTT,CASSQDRQGALGNTIYF
-,TRBJ2-7,TRBD2,TRBV5-1,TGCGCCAGCAGCCCGGGGGGGCGGGTCTGGGCTTACGAGCAGTACTTC,CASSPGGRVWAYEQYF